This T cell receptor beta chain was sequenced for a study of T cell responses to AZD1222 COVID-19 vaccine (dated by TCRdb to the early 2020s). About the full investigation: TCR sequencing covered about 230 trial participants: about 210 given two doses of AZD1222 and about 26 given two doses of MenACWY control vaccine. Trial participants were enrolled by age into subgroups of 18-55, 56-69 and 70-plus years, and around 150, 29 and 61 TCR-sequenced participants, respectively, were included in these subgroups.

Only one count was recorded for this clone. Its specific antigen is unknown. The sample holds no much larger clone one base away, and base qualities are not on file. The CDR3 regions of human TCRbeta chains were analyzed by immunosequencing. On the study's bioinformatics: TCRs in the repertoires were compared against a reference library of SARS-CoV-2-specific TCRs that had been generated with the MIRA antigen-specificity platform. Breadth was defined as the fraction of unique TCRs that were SARS-CoV-2-associated. Depth was defined as the fraction of total T cells that were SARS-CoV-2-associated. Using the MIRA data, every spike-specific TCR was mapped to the spike region that the TCR reacted to and assigned to either a CD4 or a CD8 class. Log10-transformed breadth and depth values were compared by one-way ANOVA with Sidak's multiple comparisons tests. The clones in this table, taken by TCRdb from immuneACCESS, are in-frame only. Not every clone is retained; where verified, under half of the shortfall comes from an unresolved V gene, and the cause of the rest is unknown. D and trimming come from the DNA, and the V and J calls and clone size come from that table. The sample has about 100,000 clones on record, about nine tenths of them singletons. 3% to 3.5% of the sample goes to the ten largest clones.

What the research found in general, with its limitations: Because no samples from the day 14 peak response were available, repertoires could be characterized only after the peak T cell response. The whole spike protein was spanned by vaccine-associated CD4 TCRs, and dominant responses were seen in regions 160-218 and 743-854. Participants were mostly white British, with more females than males. The authors suggested clonal diversity may have been underestimated. After two AZD1222 doses, spike-specific TCR breadth and depth were significantly higher than at day 0 and than in MenACWY recipients. Reportedly, close to half of the unique spike-specific TCRs recognized epitopes lying outside the regions that are mutated in the B.1.351 and B.1.1.7 variants. Conclusions about previously exposed vaccinees are limited because only six or seven AZD1222 recipients were SARS-CoV-2 seropositive at baseline. The 56-69-year group was small, and its depth increase did not reach significance, likely because of low power.

In light of the paper, this sample's time point label describes: about 28 days (+/-7) after the second vaccine dose. Interpreted using the paper, the treatment or condition label stands for: meningococcal conjugate vaccine given as trial control. The vaccinee samples were drawn from two UK trials, COV001 and COV002, one of which was a single-blind randomized controlled phase 2/3 trial testing AZD1222 (ChAdOx1 nCoV-19) in healthy adults. For TCRbeta chain sequencing, PBMC samples from trial participants were taken at day 0 and at day 28 after the second dose. Deletion took 2 bases off V and 8 bases off J, with a span of 10 bases between the germline ends. The germline V gene sets CDR1 to LGHNA and CDR2 to YSLEER. From its cysteine to its phenylalanine, the CDR3 spans 14 amino acids. Of all the DNA, just the CDR3 is kept, 42 bases in frame from base 1.

This clonotype originated in an adult who received the MenACWY meningococcal vaccine as a control. The input for sequencing was peripheral blood, taken 28 days after the second dose of the MenACWY control vaccine. Here the chain combines TRBV4-3 and TRBJ1-6; the D segment could be TRBD1, given 5 matching bases. The DNA sequence reads TGCGCCAGCAGCCAAAACAGAGGGGATTCACCCCTCCACTTT. It translates as CASSQNRGDSPLHF.